This TCR beta chain was captured by sequencing in a study of cytomegalovirus exposure and HLA in healthy donors. Assay: immunoSEQ multiplex PCR; the TCRdb copy retains only in-frame clones and omits some. The sample lists about 150,000 clones; 85% to 90% were seen once. This clone was seen just once. V was cut by 6 bases and J by 9 bases, with 21 bases left in between. The germline V gene has CDR1 ENHRY and CDR2 SYGVKD. The CDR3 has 15 residues. The sample taken for sequencing was PBMCs. The receptor was derived from a woman aged 18-29 years in good health and CMV-seropositive. J is TRBJ2-1 and V is TRBV10-3, with D possibly being TRBD1 (7 bases). The CDR3 sequence is CAIRGVSTGEAEQFF. In nucleotides, the CDR3 is TGTGCCATCAGGGGGGTTTCTACAGGGGAGGCTGAGCAGTTCTTC.